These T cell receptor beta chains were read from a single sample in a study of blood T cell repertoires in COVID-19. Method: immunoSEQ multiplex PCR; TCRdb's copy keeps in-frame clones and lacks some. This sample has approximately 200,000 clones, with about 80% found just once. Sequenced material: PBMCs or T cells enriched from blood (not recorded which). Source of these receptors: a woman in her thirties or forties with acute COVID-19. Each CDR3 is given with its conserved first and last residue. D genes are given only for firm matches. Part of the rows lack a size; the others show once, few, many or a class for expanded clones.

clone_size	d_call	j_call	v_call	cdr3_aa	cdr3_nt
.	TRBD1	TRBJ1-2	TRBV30	CAWKKGPGQGIYGYTF	TGTGCCTGGAAAAAAGGACCGGGACAGGGGATCTATGGCTACACCTTC
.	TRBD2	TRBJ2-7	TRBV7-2	CASSSGGDEQYF	TGTGCCAGCAGCTCCGGGGGGGACGAGCAGTACTTC
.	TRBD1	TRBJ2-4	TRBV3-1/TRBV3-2	CASSRQVGGWDSKNIQYF	TGTGCCAGCAGCCGACAAGTAGGAGGTTGGGACAGCAAAAACATTCAGTACTTC
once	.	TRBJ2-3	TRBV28	CASSLFGDSTDTQYF	TGTGCCAGCAGTTTATTTGGAGATAGCACAGATACGCAGTATTTT
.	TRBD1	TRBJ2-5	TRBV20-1	CSASVQGQNFEETQYF	TGCAGTGCTAGTGTGCAGGGACAGAACTTTGAGGAGACCCAGTACTTC
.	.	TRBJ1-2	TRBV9	CASSVEGSSYGYTF	TGTGCCAGCAGCGTAGAAGGGAGTTCCTATGGCTACACCTTC
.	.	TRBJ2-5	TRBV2	CASSEDRVTGAQYF	TGTGCCAGCAGTGAAGATCGTGTAACGGGGGCCCAGTACTTC
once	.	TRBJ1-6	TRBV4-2	CASSPGSDRSNSPLHF	TGTGCCAGCAGCCCAGGTAGCGACCGATCTAATTCACCCCTCCACTTT
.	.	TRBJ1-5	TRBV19	CASSLAGSGNQPQHF	TGTGCCAGTAGTTTGGCCGGGAGCGGGAATCAGCCCCAGCATTTT
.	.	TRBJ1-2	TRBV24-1	CATSDGQGVYYGYTF	TGTGCCACCAGTGATGGACAAGGAGTCTACTATGGCTACACCTTC
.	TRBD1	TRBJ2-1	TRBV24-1	CATSEDRGVSYNEQFF	TGTGCCACCAGTGAAGACAGGGGAGTCTCCTACAATGAGCAGTTCTTC
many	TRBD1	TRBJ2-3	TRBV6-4	CASSTGTGATDTQYF	TGTGCCAGCAGTACCGGGACAGGAGCCACAGATACGCAGTATTTT
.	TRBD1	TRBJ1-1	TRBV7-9	CASSPDRAGTEAFF	TGTGCCAGCAGCCCAGACAGGGCGGGCACTGAAGCTTTCTTT
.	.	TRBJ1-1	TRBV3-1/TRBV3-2	CASSLSQLNTEAFF	TGTGCCAGCAGCCTGAGTCAACTGAACACTGAAGCTTTCTTT
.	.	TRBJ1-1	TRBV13	CASSFLLMNTEAFF	TGTGCCAGCAGCTTTCTACTTATGAACACTGAAGCTTTCTTT
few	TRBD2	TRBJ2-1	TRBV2	CASRWTSVDNEQFF	TGTGCCAGCAGGTGGACTAGCGTCGACAATGAGCAGTTCTTC
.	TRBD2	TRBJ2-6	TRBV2	CASRAGTRGYSSGANVLTF	TGTGCCAGCAGAGCCGGGACTAGAGGGTATTCCTCTGGGGCCAACGTCCTGACTTTC